These 30 T cell receptor beta chains originate from one sample sequenced in a study of Ad26.COV2.S vaccination and SARS-CoV-2 variants. Documented treatment: some 20 received Ad26.COV2.S at low or high dose, single or two shots; about 5 received placebo; per-sample allocation not given. After the first vaccine or placebo injection, samples were drawn on day 63. Profiled with immunoSEQ multiplex PCR; TCRdb holds only in-frame clones, not every one. The data contain approximately 410,000 clones, approximately 90% of them singletons. Sequenced here: peripheral blood, sampled in a trial of Ad26.COV2.S vaccine versus placebo. The receptor set was obtained from a person aged 18-60 years who received the Ad26.COV2.S COVID-19 vaccine or a placebo.

The chain uses TRBV18 and TRBJ2-3; D gene unclear. Germline CDR1 and CDR2: KGHSH and LQKENI. V lost 0 bases, J lost 2 bases, and 6 bases lay in between. The CDR3 is 14 residues long. The CDR3 coding sequence is TGTGCCAGCTCACCACCCGGCCACACAGATACGCAGTATTTT. Its protein is CASSPPGHTDTQYF.

The chain combines TRBV27 with TRBJ2-7; 10 bases are shared with TRBD2. Germline V gene sequence: CDR1 MNHEY, CDR2 SMNVEV (reference sequence). V lost 5 bases and J lost 3; bases outside the gene matches: 4. There are 14 residues in the CDR3. In DNA, the CDR3 is TGTGCCAGCAGTCTTGTAGCGGGGGGCTACGAGCAGTACTTC. It translates to CASSLVAGGYEQYF.

The rearrangement links TRBV9 to TRBJ2-7, with D perhaps matching TRBD1 (5 bases). The germline gives CDR1 SGDLS, CDR2 YYNGEE. CDR3 length equals 17 residues. Trimming stripped 3 bases from V and 5 bases from J, with 24 bases between. CDR3: CASSANPGSQGKDEQYF. The CDR3 bases are TGTGCCAGCAGCGCAAATCCCGGAAGTCAGGGCAAGGACGAGCAGTACTTC.

This chain links TRBV18 with TRBJ2-5, with 13 bases matching TRBD2. Per the germline V gene, CDR1 is KGHSH and CDR2 is LQKENI. This CDR3 region has 16 residues. Losses at the gene ends were 3 bases for V and 9 bases for J; bases not matched to a gene: 10. The CDR3 reads CASSPFGTSGERAQYF. In nucleotides, the CDR3 is TGTGCCAGCTCACCCTTCGGGACTAGCGGGGAGAGGGCCCAGTACTTC.

There are a few counts of this clone. This chain connects TRBV5-1 to TRBJ2-5; no reliable D call. V gave up 4 bases and J gave up 1 base, with 14 bases separating them. This CDR3 has 15 residues. From germline, CDR1 is SGHRS and CDR2 YFSETQ. The CDR3 reads CASSVLVGRQETQYF. DNA of the CDR3: TGCGCCAGCAGCGTCCTTGTTGGCCGCCAAGAGACCCAGTACTTC.

The V and J genes are TRBV28 and TRBJ2-3, with TRBD1 matching over 9 bases. With V trimmed by 5 bases and J by 1 base, 4 bases remained unmatched. Germline assignment: CDR1 MDHEN and CDR2 SYDVKM. The CDR3 is made up of 15 amino acids. Here the CDR3 reads CASSTRDRGTDTQYF. CDR3 DNA: TGTGCCAGCAGTACCCGGGACAGGGGCACAGATACGCAGTATTTT.

The genes are TRBV10-2 and TRBJ2-1; D is unclear. V was shortened by 1 base and J by 2 bases, with 6 bases between the two germline ends. In germline, CDR1 is WSHSY, CDR2 SAAADI. The CDR3 extends over 14 amino acids. As DNA, the CDR3 is TGCGCCAGCAGTGAGTGGGCGGCCTACAATGAGCAGTTCTTC. This codes for CASSEWAAYNEQFF.

The CDR3 DNA reads as TGCGCCAGCAGCGGGGACCTACGAGGAACTGGCTACACCTTC. It specifies CASSGDLRGTGYTF. The chain links TRBV5-1 to TRBJ1-2, with TRBD1 as a possible D gene (5 bases). Germline values: CDR1 SGHRS, CDR2 YFSETQ. The CDR3 spans 14 residues. Trimming shortened V by 4 bases and J by 7 bases, and 17 bases separated the two germline ends.

The V call is TRBV28, the J call TRBJ2-4, with TRBD1 matching 7 bases. After removal of 2 bases from V and 0 bases from J, the junction contained 10 bases not matched to a gene. This CDR3 is built from 18 residues. In germline, CDR1 is MDHEN, CDR2 SYDVKM. CDR3 sequence reads: CASSLGLDRRLAKNIQYF. The CDR3 coding sequence is TGTGCCAGCAGTTTAGGATTGGACAGGCGACTAGCCAAAAACATTCAGTACTTC.

The V gene is TRBV30, the J gene TRBJ1-2; D is unclear. CDR1 and CDR2 from the germline V gene are GTSNPN and SVGIG (reference sequence). Trimming took off 2 bases at V and 12 bases at J, with 19 bases between the two ends. CDR3 length equals 13 residues. CDR3 nucleotides: TGTGCCTGGAGTACCCAGGCCGAGGTTTTGGACACCTTC. Translated, it gives CAWSTQAEVLDTF. Combining the CDR3 with reference TRBV30 and TRBJ1-2 gives the whole variable domain SQTIHQWPATLVQPVGSPLSLECTVEGTSNPNLYWYRQAAGRGLQLLFYSVGIGQISSEVPQNLSASRPQDRQFILSSKKLLLSDSGFYLCAWSTQAEVLDTFGSGTRLTVV.

This clone was seen only once. This chain connects TRBV3-1 (or the pseudogene TRBV3-2) to TRBJ2-7; TRBD1 is a possible D gene (5 bases). Germline lookup yields CDR1 LGHDT and CDR2 YNNKEL (reference sequence). Trimming pared 2 bases from V and 0 bases from J, leaving 11 bases between. The CDR3 length is 15 residues. The CDR3 nucleotides are TGTGCCAGCAGCCAATGGGTGACAGACTCCTACGAGCAGTACTTC. Protein: CASSQWVTDSYEQYF.

The chain combines TRBV6-6 with TRBJ2-7; a weak D match, TRBD1 (5 bases). The length of the CDR3 is 15 residues. The germline V gene has CDR1 MNHNY and CDR2 SVGAGI (reference sequence). Deletions cut 5 bases from V and 7 bases from J, with 21 bases between. The chain's CDR3 is CASSPLLGQADEQYF. DNA of the CDR3: TGTGCCAGCAGTCCCCTTTTGGGGCAGGCAGATGAGCAGTACTTC.

The chain couples TRBV30 to TRBJ1-3; D possibly corresponds to TRBD1 (5 bases). Per germline, CDR1 GTSNPN and CDR2 SVGIG (reference sequence). The germline V and J ends were trimmed by 1 base and 2 bases, with 9 bases remaining between them. This CDR3 has 14 residues. CDR3 sequence: CAWSEGAAGNTIYF. The CDR3 DNA is TGTGCCTGGAGTGAAGGGGCAGCTGGAAACACCATATATTTT.

The J gene is TRBJ2-5, the V gene TRBV2; unclear D gene. Germline V gene data show CDR1 as SNHLY and CDR2 as FYNNEI. CDR3 length: 10 residues. The V and J ends lost 6 bases and 3 bases respectively, with 2 bases between them. CDR3 in DNA: TGTGCCAGCAGAAAAGAGACCCAGTACTTC. Translation: CASRKETQYF.

The chain combines TRBV27 with TRBJ1-6; 8 positions agree with TRBD1. From germline, CDR1 is MNHEY and CDR2 SMNVEV (reference sequence). There are 14 residues in the CDR3. V dropped 5 bases and J dropped 8; count of bases not matched to a gene: 5. In DNA, the CDR3 is TGTGCCAGCAGTCCTCAGGGGGCCCATTCACCCCTCCACTTT. Its protein product is CASSPQGAHSPLHF.

The chain links TRBV4-3 to TRBJ2-7, with D possibly TRBD1 on 5 matching bases. This CDR3 is 14 amino acids long. Germline CDR1 is LGHNA and CDR2 is YSLEER. V was pared by 1 base and J by 3 bases, with 10 bases between. The CDR3 sequence: CASSQAQGNYEQYF. The CDR3 region has the DNA TGCGCCAGCAGCCAAGCTCAGGGAAACTACGAGCAGTACTTC.

V is TRBV7-9 and J is TRBJ2-7; TRBD1 matches 7 bases. The V gene's germline CDR1 is SEHNR and CDR2 FQNEAQ (reference sequence). V lost 1 base to trimming and J lost 2 bases; unmatched junction nucleotides: 2. The CDR3 sequence is 14 residues long. The CDR3 sequence is CASSLDGQAYEQYF. The CDR3 DNA reads TGTGCCAGCAGCTTAGACGGACAGGCCTACGAGCAGTACTTC.

This clone was picked up one time. The J gene is TRBJ2-7, the V gene TRBV6-4; weak D call: TRBD1 (6 bases). The CDR3 is 16 amino acids. Per the germline V gene, CDR1 is MRHNA and CDR2 is SNTAGT. V lost 2 bases and J lost 3, with 17 bases in between. The CDR3 sequence is CASSDDIRGPYYEQYF. In DNA form, the CDR3 reads TGTGCCAGCAGTGACGATATCAGGGGTCCCTACTACGAGCAGTACTTC.

This clone has a single count. V usage is TRBV21-1 and J usage is TRBJ1-6; no DNA check was done on the table's D call, TRBD1. TRBV21-1 is recorded as a pseudogene. This CDR3 contains 13 residues. The CDR3 protein is CASSKGTNSPLHF. The CDR3 bases are TGTGCCAGCAGCAAAGGAACAAATTCACCCCTCCACTTT.

The chain links TRBV11-2 to TRBJ1-1; perhaps TRBD1 as D (5 bases). Trimming shortened V by 5 bases and J by 11 bases, and 15 bases separated the two germline ends. This CDR3 is built from 12 residues. CDR1 and CDR2 (germline): SGHAT, FQNNGV. CDR3 amino acids: CASSTYNGDAFF. For the CDR3, the DNA is TGTGCCAGCAGCACGTACAACGGGGACGCTTTCTTT.

This clone was observed once. This chain connects TRBV3-1 (or the pseudogene TRBV3-2) to TRBJ2-1; D is perhaps TRBD1 (6 bases). The germline V gene has CDR1 LGHDT and CDR2 YNNKEL (reference sequence). The CDR3 is 17 residues long. V lost 2 bases to trimming and J lost 1 base, with 15 bases between them. The CDR3 here is CASSQPTGKRSYNEQFF. The CDR3 nucleotides are TGTGCCAGCAGCCAACCGACAGGCAAACGTTCCTACAATGAGCAGTTCTTC.

J is TRBJ2-1 and V is TRBV2; TRBD2 is a possible D gene (5 bases). With 5 bases removed from V and 6 bases from J, the gap between germline ends came to 17 bases. This CDR3 contains 15 residues. Per germline, CDR1 SNHLY and CDR2 FYNNEI. Here the CDR3 reads CASSPNRARGNEQFF. The CDR3 nucleotides read TGTGCCAGCAGTCCAAACAGAGCTCGGGGCAATGAGCAGTTCTTC. The full variable domain, with the rest looked up from reference TRBV2 and TRBJ2-1, is EPEVTQTPSHQVTQMGQEVILRCVPISNHLYFYWYRQILGQKVEFLVSFYNNEISEKSEIFDDQFSVERPDGSNFTLKIRSTKLEDSAMYFCASSPNRARGNEQFFGPGTRLTVL.

This clone was counted only a few times. The genes are TRBV10-1 and TRBJ2-7; D is tentatively TRBD1 or TRBD2 (5 bases each). Germline assignment: CDR1 WNHNN and CDR2 SYGVQD (reference sequence). Trimming left V 4 bases short and J 5 bases short, with 12 bases between. The CDR3 spans 13 residues. CDR3 residues: CASSVGRVNEQYF. CDR3 nucleotide sequence: TGCGCCAGCAGTGTGGGACGGGTCAACGAGCAGTACTTC.

The chain employs TRBV5-1 and TRBJ2-5; 9 bases are shared with TRBD1. Germline V gene sequence: CDR1 SGHRS, CDR2 YFSETQ. CDR3 length equals 14 residues. V trimming: 4 bases; J trimming: 4 bases; junction bases outside the gene matches: 5. As DNA, the CDR3 is TGCGCCAGCAGCCCGGGACAGGGCAGAGAGACCCAGTACTTC. Its translation is CASSPGQGRETQYF. Together with reference TRBV5-1 and TRBJ2-5, the CDR3 gives the full variable domain: KAGVTQTPRYLIKTRGQQVTLSCSPISGHRSVSWYQQTPGQGLQFLFEYFSETQRNKGNFPGRFSGRQFSNSRSEMNVSTLELGDSALYLCASSPGQGRETQYFGPGTRLLVL.

The rearrangement uses TRBV18 and TRBJ1-2, with a tentative D call TRBD1 (5 bases). CDR1 and CDR2 (germline): KGHSH, LQKENI. V lost 0 bases, J lost 2 bases, and 7 bases lay in between. This CDR3 is 14 amino acids long. This CDR3 reads CASSPPGLNYGYTF. The CDR3, as DNA: TGTGCCAGCTCACCACCGGGACTCAACTATGGCTACACCTTC.

The chain is built from TRBV19 and TRBJ1-4, with TRBD1 identical over 7 bases. Germline CDR1 is LNHDA and CDR2 is SQIVND (reference sequence). The V and J ends lost 7 bases and 0 bases, in that order; junction bases with no gene match: 5. The CDR3 sequence is 15 residues long. In DNA form, the CDR3 reads TGTGCCAGTACTCTCGGGACAGCAACTAATGAAAAACTGTTTTTT. It codes for CASTLGTATNEKLFF.

This sequence joins TRBV7-8 and TRBJ2-1; TRBD2 might be the D (5 bases). This CDR3 spans 13 amino acids. With 5 bases removed from V and 8 bases from J, the gap between germline ends came to 13 bases. The germline V gene encodes CDR1 SGHVS and CDR2 FQNEAQ. The CDR3: CASSRRAGDEQFF. In nucleotides, the CDR3 is TGTGCCAGCAGCCGCCGGGCCGGGGATGAGCAGTTCTTC.

The table lists this clone with a count of one. The CDR3 sequence: CASSPEFLAGSYEQYF. DNA for the CDR3: TGTGCCAGCAGCCCCGAGTTTCTAGCGGGGTCCTACGAGCAGTACTTC. The chain is built from TRBV7-9 and TRBJ2-7, with 9 positions matching TRBD2. The CDR3 has 16 residues. CDR1 and CDR2 from the germline V gene are SEHNR and FQNEAQ (reference sequence). V lost 5 bases, J lost 1 base, and 9 bases stayed unmatched.

V usage is TRBV7-2 and J usage is TRBJ1-2; no clear D. The length of the CDR3 is 14 residues. The ends were cut back, 2 bases at V and 5 bases at J, with 12 bases in the middle. Germline V gene sequence: CDR1 SGHTA, CDR2 FQGNSA. CDR3 DNA sequence: TGTGCCAGCAGCTTAAAGAATGGAGATTATGGCTACACCTTC. Translated, it gives CASSLKNGDYGYTF.

This clone was recorded once. The chain links TRBV5-8 to TRBJ1-1; D is unclear. Germline lookup yields CDR1 SGHTS and CDR2 YDEGEE. Trimming took off 1 base at V and 5 bases at J, with 12 bases between the two ends. CDR3 length: 14 amino acids. The CDR3 here is CASSLFLIRTEAFF. The CDR3 nucleotides are TGTGCCAGCAGCTTGTTCCTGATCAGAACTGAAGCTTTCTTT.